This T cell receptor (beta chain) was sequenced in a study of blood T cell repertoires in COVID-19 (dated by TCRdb to the early 2020s). For the study in its entirety: The collaborator samples originated in the United States, Italy and Spain and spanned the acute and convalescent phases of COVID-19. HLA class I and class II types, where available, came from metadata supplied by the sample provider rather than from assay-based typing. The repertoires were released in a freely available public database meant as a resource for research on the immune response to SARS-CoV-2. Subjects who had been exposed to COVID-19, were actively infected with it, or had recovered from it provided the deeply sampled blood TCRbeta repertoires that made up the dataset. Nearly every sample came with metadata listing a de-identified subject ID, COVID-19 status, age in years and sex. The prospective study material was composed of cDNA or gDNA derived from T cells, B-cell-depleted T cells, or PBMCs. Samples were obtained from the ongoing ImmuneRACE study (first 160 participants) and from about 1,300 subjects provided by 6 global collaborators.

Whole blood was collected in K2EDTA tubes by collaborating institutions according to the institutions' own protocols. Collaborator samples were shipped for TCRbeta analysis as frozen whole blood, isolated PBMCs, or DNA extracted from either sample type. The CDR3 sequence holds 14 residues, the cysteine and phenylalanine included. Kept here is only the CDR3 DNA, which spans 42 bases and is read in frame from base 1. Sequences MNHEY (CDR1) and SMNVEV (CDR2) are obtained from the germline V gene (reference sequence). V was cut back by 2 bases and J by 5 bases, leaving a gap of 12 bases between them. What the research found in general, with its limitations: The quantity of clinical and demographic metadata differed by source and by participant and was supplied without curation.

TCRbeta CDR3 regions were amplified from genomic DNA by means of the immunoSEQ Assay, a bias-controlled multiplex PCR. The authors' pipeline ran thus. The number of nucleated cells in each sample was estimated by amplification of reference gene primers within the assay. Sequence reads were collapsed and filtered to measure the absolute abundance of every unique TCRbeta CDR3 rearrangement. For each sample, productive Simpson clonality was calculated by taking the square root of Simpson's diversity index across productive rearrangements. This immuneACCESS table, as held by TCRdb, lists in-frame sequences with V and J called but not all clones. Of the missing ones, under half trace to an unresolved V gene in checked studies; the others have no known cause. Clone size and V and J calls were adopted from that table, with D and trimming inferred from the DNA. The sample records approximately 70,000 clones, 65% to 90% of which are singletons. The ten largest clones represent 9.5% to 13% of the sample.

With regard to this clone: Its antigen is unknown. Base qualities are missing; no much larger clone stands one base away.

Source material: peripheral blood. This chain is built from TRBV27 and TRBJ1-1; no D gene call is confident. This sequence originates from a man aged 65 to 85 with active or convalescent COVID-19. The CDR3 protein: CASSLQAAGTEAFF. The DNA is as follows: TGTGCCAGCAGTTTACAGGCCGCCGGAACTGAAGCTTTCTTT.